This is a list of T cell receptor beta chains from one sample in a study of T-cell reconstitution after alpha-beta-depleted transplantation in children. TCRdb re-called the PCR reads with MiXCR, one entry per CDR3 protein. The sample records about 500,000 distinct CDR3 sequences, approximately 32% being singletons. Sequencing used PBMCs from the stem cell graft donor, obtained from the stem cell graft. Receptors were obtained from a human donor who donated a stem cell graft to a child with aplastic anemia. Each CDR3 is given with its conserved first and last residue. The D gene is left open where the match is weak. Rows give clone size only sometimes, using once, few, many, or a class for an expanded clone.

V,size,J,D,DNA,CDR3
TRBV5-6,few,TRBJ2-1,TRBD1,TGTGCCAGCAGCTTGGGCCGGGACAGGGGGCAGTTCTTC,CASSLGRDRGQFF
TRBV27,once,TRBJ2-5,TRBD1,TGTGCCAGCAGTTTCAGGGGGCTAGGGGAGACCCAGTACTTC,CASSFRGLGETQYF
TRBV10-3,-,TRBJ2-1,TRBD2,TGTGCCATCAGTGTTAGCGGGTTCGAGCAGTTCTTC,CAISVSGFEQFF
TRBV12-3/TRBV12-4,-,TRBJ1-1,TRBD1,TGTGCCAACAGTCTCCGACAGGGCCCGAACACTGAAGCTTTCTTT,CANSLRQGPNTEAFF
TRBV5-1,-,TRBJ2-1,TRBD2,TGCGCCAGCAGCTTAAGTCCTAGCGGGAGGTACAATGAGCAGTTCTTC,CASSLSPSGRYNEQFF
TRBV5-6,-,TRBJ2-1,TRBD2,TGTGCCAGCAGCTTGGTAGCGGGAGGGCGTGAGCAGTTCTTC,CASSLVAGGREQFF
TRBV11-2,few,TRBJ1-2,-,TGTGCCAGCAGCTTAGATCGAACAGGGTCACAGTATGGCTACACCTTC,CASSLDRTGSQYGYTF
TRBV5-1,-,TRBJ2-2,TRBD1,TGCGCCAGCAGCTTCAGGGGGTTGGACACCGGGGAGCTGTTTTTT,CASSFRGLDTGELFF
TRBV20-1,few,TRBJ2-1,TRBD2,TGCAGTGCTGGAGGCGGGAGCCCCTACAATGAGCAGTTCTTC,CSAGGGSPYNEQFF
TRBV19,few,TRBJ2-1,TRBD1,TGTGCCAGTAGGAGGGGGCTCAATGAGCAGTTCTTC,CASRRGLNEQFF
TRBV18,-,TRBJ2-3,TRBD2,TGTGCCAGCTCACCATATACTAGCGGGAACACAGATACGCAGTATTTT,CASSPYTSGNTDTQYF
TRBV11-2,-,TRBJ1-1,TRBD1,TGTGCCAGCTTTTACAGGGGTAGGACTGAAGCTTTCTTT,CASFYRGRTEAFF
TRBV7-9,-,TRBJ1-1,TRBD1,TGTGCCAGCAGCTTCCTAGCCCCGACAGGGGGCACTGAAGCTTTCTTT,CASSFLAPTGGTEAFF
TRBV18,-,TRBJ2-7,-,TGTGCCAGCTCACCACCGGGGGTTCTGGGCGCCTACGAGCAGTACTTC,CASSPPGVLGAYEQYF
TRBV12-3/TRBV12-4,-,TRBJ1-2,-,TGTGCCAGCAGCCGTCTCGGGGAAGCTCAGAACTATGGCTACACCTTC,CASSRLGEAQNYGYTF
TRBV6-1,-,TRBJ1-6,-,TGTGCCAGCACCCTACGGGGCACCGTGAATTCTCCCCTCCACTTT,CASTLRGTVNSPLHF
TRBV10-1,-,TRBJ1-5,-,TGCGCCAGCAGTGAGTCGAGGGGCCCCAATCAGCCCCAGCATTTT,CASSESRGPNQPQHF
TRBV18,few,TRBJ1-1,-,TGTGCCAGCTCACCAAACGGCCACACTGAAGCTTTCTTT,CASSPNGHTEAFF
TRBV5-1,-,TRBJ2-6,-,TGCGCCAGCAGCTTGGCCCTGGATAGCTCTGGGGCCAACGTCCTGACTTTC,CASSLALDSSGANVLTF
TRBV18,-,TRBJ1-1,-,TGTGCCAGCTCACCCTTCCAGAGCCAGCCAGAAGCTTTCTTT,CASSPFQSQPEAFF
TRBV15,-,TRBJ1-5,-,TGTGCCACCAGCAGAGCCTACAGGGAAGCCTACGGCAATCAGCCCCAGCATTTT,CATSRAYREAYGNQPQHF
TRBV29-1,few,TRBJ2-7,-,TGCAGCGTTGAAGATCGGGCGGCAGAATACGAGCAGTACTTC,CSVEDRAAEYEQYF
TRBV6-5,-,TRBJ1-6,-,TGTGCCAGCAGTTACGGAACAAAACAAGATAATTCACCCCTCCACTTT,CASSYGTKQDNSPLHF
TRBV5-1,-,TRBJ1-1,-,TGCGCCAGCAGCTTGCTGGGGCCTGGGAACACTGAAGCTTTCTTT,CASSLLGPGNTEAFF
TRBV29-1,-,TRBJ2-2,TRBD1,TGCAGCGTTGCGGGGACAGGATACACCGGGGAGCTGTTTTTT,CSVAGTGYTGELFF
TRBV7-2,once,TRBJ2-3,TRBD2,TGTGCCACCACTAGCGGGAGCCGCACAGATACGCAGTATTTT,CATTSGSRTDTQYF
TRBV4-3,-,TRBJ2-2,-,TGCGCCAGCAGCCAAGAGACAGGTTCCTTTTCAGACACCGGGGAGCTGTTTTTT,CASSQETGSFSDTGELFF
TRBV29-1,-,TRBJ2-3,TRBD2,TGCAGCGTTGAAAGGGAAGCGGGAGGGCCGCCGCAGTATTTT,CSVEREAGGPPQYF
TRBV13,-,TRBJ2-7,TRBD2,TGTGCCAGCAGCCCCCCCGGACTAGCGGAGGACGAGCAGTACTTC,CASSPPGLAEDEQYF
TRBV12-3/TRBV12-4,-,TRBJ2-3,-,TGTGCCAGCAGTTCTTACGATGGACAGCTCACCACAGATACGCAGTATTTT,CASSSYDGQLTTDTQYF
TRBV12-3/TRBV12-4,-,TRBJ1-1,-,TGTGCCAGCAGTGATTACCGGACACTGAACACTGAAGCTTTCTTT,CASSDYRTLNTEAFF
TRBV20-1,-,TRBJ1-6,-,TGCAGTCTTTTTGGGGGGGCCTCACCCCTCCACTTT,CSLFGGASPLHF
TRBV7-2,-,TRBJ2-1,-,TGTGCCAGCATGCGACTAGAGTACAATGAGCAGTTCTTC,CASMRLEYNEQFF
TRBV18,many,TRBJ1-1,-,TGTGCCAGCTCACCCGAGATGAACACTGAAGCTTTCTTT,CASSPEMNTEAFF
TRBV20-1,-,TRBJ1-4,TRBD1,TGCAGTGCACGGGGCACAGGGGGCTGGGAAAAACTGTTTTTT,CSARGTGGWEKLFF
TRBV13,-,TRBJ2-5,-,TGTGCCAGCACCTTGAGACAAGAGACCCAGTACTTC,CASTLRQETQYF
TRBV20-1,-,TRBJ2-2,TRBD2,TGCAGTGCTAGAGATCTCGGACTAGCGGGAGTAAACACCGGGGAGCTGTTTTTT,CSARDLGLAGVNTGELFF
TRBV5-1,-,TRBJ2-7,-,TGCGCCAGCAGCTTTTCCGACGGCTCTACCTACGAGCAGTACTTC,CASSFSDGSTYEQYF
TRBV21-1,-,TRBJ2-3,-,TGTGCCAGCAGGACGGGAGCGGGCAGTACAACAGATACGCAGTATTTT,CASRTGAGSTTDTQYF
TRBV7-2,-,TRBJ1-6,TRBD1,TGTGCCAGCACCCTCCTCCCCGTTCTACAGGGGGTTTCACCCCTCCACTTT,CASTLLPVLQGVSPLHF
TRBV7-2,few,TRBJ1-2,-,TGTGCCAGCACCACTAGGAGGGGTAGCTATGGCTACACCTTC,CASTTRRGSYGYTF
TRBV7-9,few,TRBJ2-7,TRBD2,TGTGCCAGCAGCCTATCCGGGACTAGCACCATCAGGGAGCAGTACTTC,CASSLSGTSTIREQYF
TRBV18,-,TRBJ2-3,-,TGTGCCAGCTCACCTCCCGATCCGACAGATACGCAGTATTTT,CASSPPDPTDTQYF